This T cell receptor (beta chain) appears in the sequencing data of a study of cytomegalovirus exposure and HLA in healthy donors. Trimming cost V 1 base and J 2 bases; bases outside gene matches: 6. Germline V gene lookup returns CDR1 SGHRS and CDR2 YFSETQ. The CDR3 extends over 16 amino acids. The PCR had 60 Vbeta and 13 Jbeta primers. Sequencing used immunoSEQ multiplex PCR; TCRdb keeps in-frame clones, though not all of them. Here the sample spans 130,000 to 150,000 clones, 79% being singletons. This clonotype was sampled from a woman between 40 and 55 years old in good health and CMV-seropositive. What was sequenced was PBMCs. The rearrangement uses TRBV5-1 and TRBJ2-3; 8 bases agree with TRBD2. The CDR3, as DNA: TGCGCCAGCAGCTTGAGCGGGGGACCCAACACAGATACGCAGTATTTT. It codes for CASSLSGGPNTDTQYF.